A selection of T cell receptor beta chains follows, all from one sample in a study of blood T cell repertoires in COVID-19. Measured with immunoSEQ multiplex PCR; TCRdb has only the in-frame clones, and not every one. The table includes some 390,000 clones, approximately 87% detected once. Sequences were obtained from peripheral blood. Receptor source: a woman in her fifties or sixties with COVID-19, enrolled during active disease. Each CDR3 is given with its conserved first and last residue. Where a row states a size, it is once, few, many or the class of an expanded clone; other rows omit it.

>TRBV5-1|14|TRBJ1-1|.
CASHPATGNTEAFF
>TRBV5-1|15|TRBJ2-7|.
CASSQSSTGAYEQYF
>TRBV18|14|TRBJ2-5|.
CASSPGTVLLTQYF
>TRBV7-9|17|TRBJ2-7|.
CASSHESRGSESYEQYF
>TRBV7-9|15|TRBJ1-5|.
CASSQGTDPNQPQHF
>TRBV14|13|TRBJ1-2|.
CASTGSPAYGYTF
>TRBV27|14|TRBJ1-2|.
CASSLRQTRYGYTF
>TRBV30|14|TRBJ1-3|.
CAWSVGGNGNTIYF
>TRBV28|13|TRBJ1-1|.
CASRVPSRTEAFF
>TRBV30|13|TRBJ1-1|few
CAWSQAPNTEAFF
>TRBV19|13|TRBJ1-1|.
CASSINSNTEAFF
>TRBV29-1|14|TRBJ2-1|.
CSVVTSLVSNEQFF
>TRBV28|14|TRBJ2-5|.
CASSAGKGEETQYF
>TRBV10-2|14|TRBJ1-2|.
CATTQTGPNYGYTF
>TRBV19|14|TRBJ1-1|.
CASSPPRDRGEAFF
>TRBV27|13|TRBJ2-5|.
CASRGTGVRTQYF